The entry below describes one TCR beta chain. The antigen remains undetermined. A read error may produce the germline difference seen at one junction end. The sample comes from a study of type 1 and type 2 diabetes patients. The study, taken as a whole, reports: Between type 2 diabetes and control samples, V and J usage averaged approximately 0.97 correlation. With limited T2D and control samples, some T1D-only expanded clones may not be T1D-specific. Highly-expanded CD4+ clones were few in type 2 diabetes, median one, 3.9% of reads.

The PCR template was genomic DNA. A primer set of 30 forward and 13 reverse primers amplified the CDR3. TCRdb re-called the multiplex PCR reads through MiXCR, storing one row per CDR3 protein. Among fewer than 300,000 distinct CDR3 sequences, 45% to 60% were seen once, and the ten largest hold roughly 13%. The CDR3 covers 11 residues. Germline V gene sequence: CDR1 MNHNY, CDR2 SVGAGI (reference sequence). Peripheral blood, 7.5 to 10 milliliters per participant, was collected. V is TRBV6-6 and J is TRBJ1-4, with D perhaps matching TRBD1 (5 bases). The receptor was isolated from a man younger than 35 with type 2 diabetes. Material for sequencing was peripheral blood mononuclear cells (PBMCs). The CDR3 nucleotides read TGTGCCAGCAGTTACTCTTTGGGGGTGGTTTTT. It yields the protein CASSYSLGVVF.